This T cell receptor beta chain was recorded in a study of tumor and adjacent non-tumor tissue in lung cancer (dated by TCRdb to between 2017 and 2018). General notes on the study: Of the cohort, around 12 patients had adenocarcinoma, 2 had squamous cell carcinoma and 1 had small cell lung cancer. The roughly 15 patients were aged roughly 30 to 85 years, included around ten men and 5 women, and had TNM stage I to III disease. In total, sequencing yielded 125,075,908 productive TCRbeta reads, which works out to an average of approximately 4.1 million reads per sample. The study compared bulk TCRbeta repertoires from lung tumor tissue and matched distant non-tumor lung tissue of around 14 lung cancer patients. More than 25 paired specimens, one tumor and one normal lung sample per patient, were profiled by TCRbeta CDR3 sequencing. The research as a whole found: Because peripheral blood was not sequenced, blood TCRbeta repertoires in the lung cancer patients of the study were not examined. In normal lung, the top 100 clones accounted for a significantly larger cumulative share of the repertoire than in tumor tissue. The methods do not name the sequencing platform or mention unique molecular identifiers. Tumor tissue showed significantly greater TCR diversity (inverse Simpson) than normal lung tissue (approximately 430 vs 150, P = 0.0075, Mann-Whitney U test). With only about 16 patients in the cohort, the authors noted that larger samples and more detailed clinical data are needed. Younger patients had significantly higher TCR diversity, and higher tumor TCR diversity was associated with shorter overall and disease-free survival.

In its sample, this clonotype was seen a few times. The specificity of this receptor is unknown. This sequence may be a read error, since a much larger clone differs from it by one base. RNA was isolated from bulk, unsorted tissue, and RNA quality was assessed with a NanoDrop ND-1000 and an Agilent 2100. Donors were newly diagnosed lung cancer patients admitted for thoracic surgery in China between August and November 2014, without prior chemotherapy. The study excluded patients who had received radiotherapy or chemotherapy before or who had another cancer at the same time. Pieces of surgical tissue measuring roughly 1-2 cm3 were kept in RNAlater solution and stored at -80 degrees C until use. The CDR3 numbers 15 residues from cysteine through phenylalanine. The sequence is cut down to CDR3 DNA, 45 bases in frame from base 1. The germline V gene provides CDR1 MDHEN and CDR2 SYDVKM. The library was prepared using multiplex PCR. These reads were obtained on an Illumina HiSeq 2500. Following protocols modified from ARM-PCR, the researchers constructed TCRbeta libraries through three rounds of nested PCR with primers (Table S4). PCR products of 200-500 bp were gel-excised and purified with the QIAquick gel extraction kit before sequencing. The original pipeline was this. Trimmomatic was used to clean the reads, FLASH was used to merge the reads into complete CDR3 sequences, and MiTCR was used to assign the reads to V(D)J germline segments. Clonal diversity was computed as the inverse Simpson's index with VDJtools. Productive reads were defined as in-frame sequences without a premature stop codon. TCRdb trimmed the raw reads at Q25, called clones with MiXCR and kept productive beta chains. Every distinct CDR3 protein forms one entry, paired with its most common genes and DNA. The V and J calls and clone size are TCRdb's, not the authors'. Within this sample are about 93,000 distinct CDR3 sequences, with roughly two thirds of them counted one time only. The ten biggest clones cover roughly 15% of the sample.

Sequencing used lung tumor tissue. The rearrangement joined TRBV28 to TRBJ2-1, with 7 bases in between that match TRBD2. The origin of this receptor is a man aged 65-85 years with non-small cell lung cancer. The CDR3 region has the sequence CASSLPLAVYNEHFF. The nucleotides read TGTGCCAGCAGTTTACCCCTAGCGGTCTACAATGAGCACTTCTTC.